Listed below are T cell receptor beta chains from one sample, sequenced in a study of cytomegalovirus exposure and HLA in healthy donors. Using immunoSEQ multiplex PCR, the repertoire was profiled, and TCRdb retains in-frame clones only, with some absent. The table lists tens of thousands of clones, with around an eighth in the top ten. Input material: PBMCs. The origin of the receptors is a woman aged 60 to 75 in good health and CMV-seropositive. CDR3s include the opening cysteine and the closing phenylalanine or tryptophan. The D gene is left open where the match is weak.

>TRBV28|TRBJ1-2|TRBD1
TGTGCCAGCAGTTCTTCCGGGACAGCCTGGGATGGCTACACCTTC
CASSSSGTAWDGYTF
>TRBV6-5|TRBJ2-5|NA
TGTGCCAGCAGACTTGACAGTGGTGAGACCCAGTACTTC
CASRLDSGETQYF
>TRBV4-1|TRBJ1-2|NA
TGCGCCAGCAGCCAAGGGGAGGCAGTCAACTATGGCTACACCTTC
CASSQGEAVNYGYTF
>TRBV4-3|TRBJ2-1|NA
TGCGCCAGCAGCTTTGGGCCTTACAATGAGCAGTTCTTC
CASSFGPYNEQFF
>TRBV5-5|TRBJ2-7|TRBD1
TGTGCCAGCAGCTGGGGACAGGGGACCTACGAGCAGTACTTC
CASSWGQGTYEQYF
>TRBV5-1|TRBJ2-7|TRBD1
TGCGCCAGCAAATCCGGGACAGGGGTTCACGAGCAGTACTTC
CASKSGTGVHEQYF
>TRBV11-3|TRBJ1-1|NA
TGTGCCAGCAGCCCCCGGTCTAACCCGGGCACTGAAGCTTTCTTT
CASSPRSNPGTEAFF
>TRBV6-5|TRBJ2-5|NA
TGTGCCAGCAGTTACTCGGCTCTGCAAGAGACCCAGTACTTC
CASSYSALQETQYF
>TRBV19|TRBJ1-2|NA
TGTGCCAGTAGTGTCTGGGACACCGTTAACTATGGCTACACCTTC
CASSVWDTVNYGYTF
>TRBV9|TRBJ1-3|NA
TGTGCCAGCAGCGTAGGGGCAGGCCCTGGAAACACCATATATTTT
CASSVGAGPGNTIYF
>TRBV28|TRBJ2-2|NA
TGTGCCAGCAAGTTCCCAGATAACACCGGGGAGCTGTTTTTT
CASKFPDNTGELFF
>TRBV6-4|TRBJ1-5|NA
TGTGCCAGCAGTGAGGCTGGACTTGGTCAGCCCCAGCATTTT
CASSEAGLGQPQHF
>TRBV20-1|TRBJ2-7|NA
TGCAGTGCTAGGGACAGAGGCTCGCAGTACTTC
CSARDRGSQYF
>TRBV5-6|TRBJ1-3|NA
TGTGCCAGCAGCACCCGGCAGGGTGGTGGAAACACCATATATTTT
CASSTRQGGGNTIYF
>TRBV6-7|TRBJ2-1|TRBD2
TGTGCCAGCAGCTCACTAGCGGGGCCCAACAATGAGCAGTTCTTC
CASSSLAGPNNEQFF
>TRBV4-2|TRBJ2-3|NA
TGTGCCAGCAGCCGGTACGGTGGGGCCGACACAGATACGCAGTATTTT
CASSRYGGADTDTQYF
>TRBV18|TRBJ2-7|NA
TGTGCCAGCTCTGTCGCGGGGGCCTCAATTGAGCAGTACTTC
CASSVAGASIEQYF
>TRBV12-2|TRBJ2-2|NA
TGTGCAAGTCGCTTGACTAGCGGGGGGCCCGGGGAGCTGTTTTTT
CASRLTSGGPGELFF
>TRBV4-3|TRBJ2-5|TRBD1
TGCGCCAGCAGCCAACTTGGGACAGGGCAAGAGACCCAGTACTTC
CASSQLGTGQETQYF
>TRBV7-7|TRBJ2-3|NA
TGTGCTAGCAGCTTAGCGAGAGAGGGCCCGCAGTATTTT
CASSLAREGPQYF
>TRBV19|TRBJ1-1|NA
TGTGCCAGTACCGTATCCCGGGGTCCAATGAACACTGAAGCTTTCTTT
CASTVSRGPMNTEAFF
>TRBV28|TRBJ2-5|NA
TGTGCCAGCAGTACCACAGGGCTCGTACAGACCCAGTACTTC
CASSTTGLVQTQYF
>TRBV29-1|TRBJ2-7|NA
TGCAGCGTCTCGGCGGTATTAACTCAAAAGCAGTACTTC
CSVSAVLTQKQYF
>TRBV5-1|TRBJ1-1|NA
TGCGCCAGCAGCTTGGTGGGAGGAGCGGGCACTGAAGCTTTCTTT
CASSLVGGAGTEAFF
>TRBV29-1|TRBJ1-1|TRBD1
TGCAGCGTCGGACAGGGGGCGCCGAGAGGAAATACTGAAGCTTTCTTT
CSVGQGAPRGNTEAFF
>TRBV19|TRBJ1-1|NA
TGTGCCAGTAGTATAGAGAGTTTTGGCGAGGTGAACACTGAAGCTTTCTTT
CASSIESFGEVNTEAFF
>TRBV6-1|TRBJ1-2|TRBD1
TGTGCCAGCAGTCAAGGACAGGGTGGCTACACCTTC
CASSQGQGGYTF
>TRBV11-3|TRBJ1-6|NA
TGTGCCAGCAGCAAACAGGGTTCACCCCTCCACTTT
CASSKQGSPLHF
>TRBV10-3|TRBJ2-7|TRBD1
TGTGCCATCAGTGAGTCAGGGGGCGGGTACGAGCAGTACTTC
CAISESGGGYEQYF
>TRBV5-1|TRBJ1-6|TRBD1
TGCGCCAGCAGCTTGGTTCAGGGGGGTATGTCACCCCTCCACTTT
CASSLVQGGMSPLHF
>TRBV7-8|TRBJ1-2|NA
TGTGCCAGCAGCTTAGTAGAGGGGGTCTATGGCTACACCTTC
CASSLVEGVYGYTF
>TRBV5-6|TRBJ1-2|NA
TGTGCCAGCAGCCTGGCCAGGGTGGACTATGGCTACACCTTC
CASSLARVDYGYTF
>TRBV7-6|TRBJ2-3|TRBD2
TGTGCCAGCAGCTCTTTAGCGGGTACGCAGTATTTT
CASSSLAGTQYF
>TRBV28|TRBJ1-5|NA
TGTGCCAGCTCAAAGCGGGGCAATCAGCCCCAGCATTTT
CASSKRGNQPQHF
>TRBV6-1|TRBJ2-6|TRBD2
TGTGCCAGCAGTGCAGGACTAGCTGCTTACCGGGCCAACGTCCTGACTTTC
CASSAGLAAYRANVLTF